The 14 T cell receptor beta chains below all came from one sample that was sequenced in a study of Ad26.COV2.S vaccination and SARS-CoV-2 variants. TCRdb's table, derived via immunoSEQ multiplex PCR, lists solely in-frame clones and lacks some. Among some 400,000 clones listed, 89% were seen once. Described treatment: around 19 received Ad26.COV2.S at low or high dose, single or two shots; about 5 received placebo; per-sample allocation not given. Sample collection was performed on day 63 after the first vaccine or placebo injection. The sample here was peripheral blood, taken in a trial of Ad26.COV2.S vaccine versus placebo. The origin of the receptors is a person aged 18-65 years who received the Ad26.COV2.S COVID-19 vaccine or a placebo.

The chain combines TRBV5-1 with TRBJ1-3, with unresolved D. The CDR3 is 13 amino acids. V lost 4 bases and J lost 2, with 7 bases in between. Germline V gives CDR1 SGHRS, CDR2 YFSETQ. In DNA form, the CDR3 reads TGCGCCAGCAGCAGGGAGGCTGGAAACACCATATATTTT. Amino acid sequence: CASSREAGNTIYF.

The gene calls are TRBV7-9 and TRBJ2-3; D gene uncertain. Germline lookup yields CDR1 SEHNR and CDR2 FQNEAQ (reference sequence). Trimming left V 0 bases short and J 4 bases short, with 11 bases between. This CDR3 has 15 residues. DNA for the CDR3: TGTGCCAGCAGCTTAGCCCTCCCCCGGGCAGATACGCAGTATTTT. Its translation is CASSLALPRADTQYF.

The CDR3 loop reads CASSLGLANNEQFF. Here the CDR3 DNA reads TGTGCCAGCAGCTTAGGACTAGCGAACAATGAGCAGTTCTTC. The chain recombines TRBV11-2 with TRBJ2-1; 8 nucleotides agree with TRBD2. Trimming removed 1 base from V and 5 bases from J; junction bases left unmatched: 1. This CDR3 has 14 residues. Germline V gene lookup returns CDR1 SGHAT and CDR2 FQNNGV. The complete variable domain, with remaining parts taken from reference TRBV11-2 and TRBJ2-1, reads EAGVAQSPRYKIIEKRQSVAFWCNPISGHATLYWYQQILGQGPKLLIQFQNNGVVDDSQLPKDRFSAERLKGVDSTLKIQPAKLEDSAVYLCASSLGLANNEQFFGPGTRLTVL.

This clone was seen more than once but under ten times. This sequence joins TRBV30 and TRBJ1-5, with D unresolved. The CDR3 runs to 9 residues. Per the germline V gene, CDR1 is GTSNPN and CDR2 is SVGIG (reference sequence). V lost 2 bases to trimming and J lost 10 bases, with 3 bases between them. CDR3 DNA sequence: TGTGCCTGGAGTCAACCCCAGCATTTT. This sequence encodes CAWSQPQHF. Full variable domain (outside the CDR3, taken from reference TRBV30 and TRBJ1-5): SQTIHQWPATLVQPVGSPLSLECTVEGTSNPNLYWYRQAAGRGLQLLFYSVGIGQISSEVPQNLSASRPQDRQFILSSKKLLLSDSGFYLCAWSQPQHFGDGTRLSIL.

The rearrangement links TRBV29-1 to TRBJ1-2, with D possibly TRBD1 on 5 matching bases. Germline V gene sequence: CDR1 SQVTM, CDR2 ANQGSEA. V shed 4 bases and J shed 4 bases, with 7 bases lying between them. The CDR3 runs to 11 residues. CDR3 sequence reads: CSVVGVYGYTF. For the CDR3, the DNA is TGCAGCGTTGTAGGGGTCTATGGCTACACCTTC.

This sequence joins TRBV11-3 and TRBJ2-1; perhaps TRBD2 as D (5 bases). The CDR3 loop spans 16 amino acids. Germline CDR1 and CDR2: SGHNT and YENEEA. The V end was cut by 3 bases, the J end by 3 bases, with 15 bases between. CDR3 nucleotides: TGTGCCAGCAGCTTTGACATAGCGTCCAACTACAATGAGCAGTTCTTC. Encoded protein: CASSFDIASNYNEQFF.

The V and J genes are TRBV3-1 (or the pseudogene TRBV3-2) and TRBJ1-6, with D uncertain. The length of the CDR3 is 12 residues. V shed 6 bases and J shed 7 bases, with 7 bases lying between them. Germline V gene sequence: CDR1 LGHDT, CDR2 YNNKEL (reference sequence). The CDR3 here is CASRFLNSPLHF. The CDR3 nucleotides are TGTGCCAGCAGATTCCTGAATTCACCCCTCCACTTT.

V gene TRBV29-1 combines with J gene TRBJ2-7; D might be TRBD1 (5 bases). Trimming removed 5 bases from V and 2 bases from J, with 13 bases in between. The germline CDR1 and CDR2 sequences are SQVTM and ANQGSEA. The CDR3 has 13 residues. For the CDR3, the DNA is TGCAGCGTTTTAGGCAGGGTCGCCTACGAGCAGTACTTC. Amino acids: CSVLGRVAYEQYF.

This chain connects TRBV7-9 to TRBJ2-1; 11 bases line up with TRBD2. V was pared by 5 bases and J by 3 bases, with 6 bases of the junction left unmatched. Germline V gives CDR1 SEHNR, CDR2 FQNEAQ (reference sequence). The length of the CDR3 is 16 residues. DNA for the CDR3: TGTGCCAGCAGCCCAGTAGCGGGAGGGTACTACAATGAGCAGTTCTTC. As protein: CASSPVAGGYYNEQFF.

The rearrangement links TRBV27 to TRBJ1-1, with TRBD1 matching over 7 bases. Germline assignment: CDR1 MNHEY and CDR2 SMNVEV (reference sequence). Trimming took 2 bases from V and 1 from J; bases not matched to a gene: 1. The CDR3 runs 14 residues. The CDR3 sequence is CASSLKGANTEAFF. The CDR3 coding sequence is TGTGCCAGCAGTTTAAAGGGGGCGAACACTGAAGCTTTCTTT.

This chain joins TRBV5-1 and TRBJ2-2, with TRBD2 matching 8 bases. Germline V gene sequence: CDR1 SGHRS, CDR2 YFSETQ. After removal of 3 bases from V and 2 bases from J, the junction contained 6 bases not matched to a gene. The length of the CDR3 is 16 residues. The CDR3: CASSSPSGRNTGELFF. CDR3 nucleotide sequence: TGCGCCAGCAGCTCACCTAGCGGGCGAAACACCGGGGAGCTGTTTTTT.

The chain couples TRBV6-2 or TRBV6-3 to TRBJ1-1; unclear D gene. The CDR3 length is 11 residues. Germline assignment: CDR1 MNHEY and CDR2 SVGEGT. The ends were cut back, 0 bases at V and 9 bases at J, with 5 bases in the middle. The CDR3 here is CASSYSSQAFF. The CDR3 DNA follows: TGTGCCAGCAGTTACTCTTCCCAAGCTTTCTTT.

This clone was recorded a few times. This chain links TRBV19 with TRBJ1-5; unclear D gene. Germline CDR1 is LNHDA and CDR2 is SQIVND (reference sequence). This CDR3 is 19 amino acids long. V lost 0 bases and J lost 0, with 18 bases in between. The DNA for the CDR3 is TGTGCCAGTAGTATAGATGGGCGAGGCTTCCCTAATAGCAATCAGCCCCAGCATTTT. This sequence encodes CASSIDGRGFPNSNQPQHF.

As for this clone: One end of the junction does not line up with germline, which may come from a read error. The chain employs TRBV12-3 or TRBV12-4 and TRBJ2-7; the match to TRBD2 covers 12 bases. This CDR3 is 12 amino acids long. CDR3 in amino acids: CASSRGGLAGRF. CDR3 DNA sequence: TGTGCCAGCAGTCGAGGAGGACTAGCGGGACGGTTC.